This T cell receptor beta chain was obtained from a study of T-cell memory formation after mild COVID-19. Barcoded TCR alpha and TCR beta cDNA libraries with UMIs came from 5'RACE using constant-segment primers. MiXCR, applied by TCRdb to the 5' RACE reads, yields one record per CDR3 protein. Among about 430,000 distinct CDR3 sequences listed, around 24% were seen once. Study-level points and caveats: Whether day 37 second-wave clones are SARS-CoV-2-specific was not confirmed. Day 15 to 85 contractors were CD4/CD8 balanced; later expanders leaned CD4+. A subset of responding clones appeared in pre-infection memory, suggesting cross-reactive memory joined.

V was trimmed by 2 bases and J by 3 bases, leaving 14 bases between them. This CDR3 comprises 15 residues. Remarks on this clonotype: Its antigen remains unidentified.

This chain connects TRBV12-3 or TRBV12-4 to TRBJ2-7; the D gene is possibly TRBD1 (6 bases). The source of this sequence is an adult woman who had mild COVID-19 (a few samples of this study predate the infection). Cell type and time point are not known. The sequenced sample was PBMCs or a T cell subset sorted from them (not recorded which). This CDR3 reads CASSLSGAKRYEQYF. DNA for the CDR3: TGTGCCAGCAGTTTATCAGGGGCTAAGCGCTACGAGCAGTACTTC.